The rows below give T cell receptor beta chains drawn from one sample of a study of blood T cell repertoires in COVID-19. Sequenced by immunoSEQ multiplex PCR; TCRdb stores in-frame clones only, minus some. The sample contains some 60,000 clones, approximately 86% of which appear only once. Sequenced: peripheral blood. These receptors were obtained from a human donor with active COVID-19. The donor label of this sample is uncertain. Both conserved end residues are part of each CDR3. The D gene is left open where the match is weak. Some rows have no size entry. The others give once, few or many, or a class for an expanded clone.

-,TRBV4-2,TRBD2,TRBJ2-1,CASSQVVSGGNNEQFF
-,TRBV6-5,TRBD2,TRBJ2-7,CASAEAGGREYEQYF
-,TRBV2,TRBD1,TRBJ2-2,CASRQGWAGELFF
-,TRBV24-1,TRBD2,TRBJ2-1,CATSDPMGLGDEQFF
-,TRBV5-1,-,TRBJ1-2,CASSLMQGSDGYTF
-,TRBV11-2,TRBD2,TRBJ2-1,CATRVAGSNEQFF
once,TRBV10-3,-,TRBJ1-5,CAISSYLTESNQPQHF
-,TRBV28,-,TRBJ2-3,CASSPPAGLTDTQYF
-,TRBV25-1,TRBD1,TRBJ2-7,CASIGQGLKEQYF
-,TRBV5-4,-,TRBJ1-6,CASSLVYGQGTSLSPLHF
-,TRBV11-3,-,TRBJ2-2,CASSLVRVGELFF
-,TRBV28,-,TRBJ2-7,CASSFLQGSYEQYF
-,TRBV5-4,-,TRBJ2-2,CASSVDPRGGELFF
-,TRBV18,TRBD1,TRBJ1-1,CASSPQGENTEAFF
-,TRBV4-2,-,TRBJ1-4,CASSQDTTNEKLFF
-,TRBV7-2,TRBD1,TRBJ1-3,CASSHRGSAGNTIYF
-,TRBV7-9,-,TRBJ1-5,CASSLRGGSNQPQHF
-,TRBV7-9,-,TRBJ1-3,CASSSGGVAGNTIYF
-,TRBV24-1,TRBD1,TRBJ1-4,CATSDTGTGVEKLFF
-,TRBV7-9,-,TRBJ1-1,CASSAFGGTEAFF
-,TRBV20-1,TRBD1,TRBJ2-1,CSASLQGETYNEQFF
-,TRBV28,-,TRBJ1-1,CASSSRTRNTEAFF
-,TRBV19,TRBD1,TRBJ1-1,CASSIGTGGVNTEAFF
few,TRBV28,-,TRBJ2-7,CTTRDDRGFGAYEQYF
-,TRBV6-2/TRBV6-3,TRBD1,TRBJ1-5,CASSLSDRVYQPQHF
-,TRBV19,-,TRBJ1-1,CASSVGRGTEAFF
-,TRBV12-3/TRBV12-4,-,TRBJ1-5,CASSLGGQPQHF
-,TRBV29-1,-,TRBJ1-1,CSVKTGNTEAFF
-,TRBV6-5,-,TRBJ2-2,CASSYSGGDTGELFF
-,TRBV5-1,-,TRBJ1-2,CASSLGQANYGYTF
-,TRBV10-3,-,TRBJ1-6,CAIKGGTSSPLHF
-,TRBV2,-,TRBJ2-4,CASSEWARQVAKNIQYF
once,TRBV3-1/TRBV3-2,-,TRBJ2-7,CASSQVGRGYEQYF
-,TRBV29-1,TRBD1,TRBJ2-3,CSVGQVITDTQYF
-,TRBV2,-,TRBJ1-6,CASIFYLDSPLHF
-,TRBV19,-,TRBJ1-1,CASSRLELNTEAFF
-,TRBV3-1/TRBV3-2,-,TRBJ2-2,CASSQEEGSETGELFF
-,TRBV4-1,-,TRBJ2-1,CASSLGSHNEQFF
-,TRBV19,-,TRBJ1-5,CASSGWGSNQPQHF
-,TRBV13,-,TRBJ1-2,CASSSTRGSDYGYTF
-,TRBV5-5,-,TRBJ1-6,CASSFFGGENSPLHF
-,TRBV5-1,-,TRBJ2-7,CASSLSGYEQYF
-,TRBV25-1,TRBD1,TRBJ1-1,CASSIQGDEAFF
-,TRBV9,-,TRBJ1-2,CASSVAEGSGYTF
-,TRBV9,-,TRBJ2-1,CASSVDGSANEQFF
-,TRBV9,-,TRBJ2-5,CASSAYHGRGETQYF
-,TRBV30,-,TRBJ1-1,CAWRLRGTEAFF
-,TRBV5-6,TRBD1,TRBJ1-5,CASSLAGTAYQPQHF
-,TRBV15,TRBD1,TRBJ2-6,CATSRDRGSGANVLTF
-,TRBV11-2,-,TRBJ1-5,CASSEGRNQPQHF
-,TRBV27,TRBD2,TRBJ2-7,CASSSDRDYVSYEQYF
once,TRBV3-1/TRBV3-2,TRBD1,TRBJ2-3,CASSQERGRLMGYTQYF